This T cell receptor (beta chain) came from a study of cytomegalovirus exposure and HLA in healthy donors. Notes on this clone: Its antigen is not known.

Trimming shortened V by 2 bases and J by 12 bases, and 14 bases separated the two germline ends. CDR3 length: 13 residues. Germline V gene sequence: CDR1 MNHNY, CDR2 SVGAGI (reference sequence). PCR involved 60 Vbeta and 13 Jbeta primers. The protocol was immunoSEQ multiplex PCR, while the TCRdb copy is restricted to in-frame clones and leaves out a portion. The profile shows roughly 200,000 clones, 82% of them singletons. Whole-study results and caveats: From TCR beta sequences, most subjects' HLA-A and HLA-B alleles were reportedly predicted accurately. Later analysis reportedly placed an Asian-associated ancestry cluster below the roughly 640-donor mean in N-insertions.

The sequencing input was PBMCs. The chain is built from TRBV6-6 and TRBJ2-4; no reliable D call. The TCR comes from a woman in her thirties or forties in good health and CMV-seronegative. CDR3 sequence: CASSYGSSEDQYF. The CDR3 DNA sequence: TGTGCCAGCAGTTACGGGTCCAGCGAGGATCAGTACTTC.